Below are 29 T cell receptor beta chains sequenced from a single sample in a study of T cells in Graves' hyperthyroidism and ophthalmopathy. Researchers took RNA transcripts and amplified the TCR beta CDR3 regions from them. First-round RT-PCR of the TCR CDR3 relied on the HTBI primer set. TCRdb reprocessed the multiplex PCR reads with MiXCR, giving one entry per CDR3 protein. This repertoire shows about 590,000 distinct CDR3 sequences, 13% to 15% found once; its top ten account for 6.5% to 9%. Sequencing was done on a sample of blood. The origin of the receptors is a woman under 30 with Graves' ophthalmopathy.

The chain has TRBV20-1 and TRBJ2-2; D remains ambiguous. Germline V gene data show CDR1 as DFQATT and CDR2 as SNEGSKA (reference sequence). V shed 0 bases and J shed 0 bases, with 8 bases lying between them. The CDR3 contains 15 residues. The CDR3 protein is CSARDPTTNTGELFF. CDR3 bases: TGCAGTGCTAGAGATCCAACCACGAACACCGGGGAGCTGTTTTTT.

In this sample, this clonotype turned up many times. This chain joins TRBV18 and TRBJ1-1; 9 bases are shared with TRBD1. The CDR3 contains 14 residues. CDR1 is KGHSH and CDR2 is LQKENI in the germline V gene. V was pared by 4 bases and J by 1 base, with 1 base of the junction left unmatched. The CDR3: CASSQGQGNTEAFF. DNA of the CDR3: TGTGCCAGCTCACAGGGACAGGGGAACACTGAAGCTTTCTTT.

In its sample, this clonotype was seen a few times. This rearrangement joins TRBV19 to TRBJ1-1; possible D gene TRBD1, 6 bases. This CDR3 has 14 amino acids. V lost 10 bases and J lost 0, with 15 bases in between. Germline CDR1 LNHDA, CDR2 SQIVND (reference sequence). As DNA, the CDR3 is TGTGCCACCGCCCGGACAGTTTTGAACACTGAAGCTTTCTTT. Protein: CATARTVLNTEAFF. Full variable domain (remainder filled in from reference TRBV19 and TRBJ1-1): DGGITQSPKYLFRKEGQNVTLSCEQNLNHDAMYWYRQDPGQGLRLIYYSQIVNDFQKGDIAEGYSVSREKKESFPLTVTSAQKNPTAFYLCATARTVLNTEAFFGQGTRLTVV.

This clonotype was observed many times. The V and J genes are TRBV9 and TRBJ2-7, with D tentatively TRBD1 (5 bases). The CDR3 is 15 residues long. V was clipped by 5 bases and J by 2 bases, with 17 bases between them. Germline CDR1 is SGDLS and CDR2 is YYNGEE. The CDR3 loop is CASSAGGGQTYEQYF. The CDR3 DNA reads as TGTGCCAGCAGTGCCGGCGGCGGACAAACCTACGAGCAGTACTTC.

This clonotype was observed a few times. The rearrangement uses TRBV7-9 and TRBJ2-1; 7 positions agree with TRBD2. Looked up from germline, CDR1 is SEHNR and CDR2 is FQNEAQ (reference sequence). V shed 3 bases, J shed 14 bases, and the junction held 10 bases outside the gene matches. CDR3 length equals 13 residues. CDR3 nucleotide sequence: TGTGCCAGCAGCTTTAGAAGCGAAAGCGGGGAGTTCTTC. It translates to CASSFRSESGEFF. The full variable domain, completed using reference TRBV7-9 and TRBJ2-1, is DTGVSQNPRHKITKRGQNVTFRCDPISEHNRLYWYRQTLGQGPEFLTYFQNEAQLEKSRLLSDRFSAERPKGSFSTLEIQRTEQGDSAMYLCASSFRSESGEFFGPGTRLTVL.

This clonotype has only a few counts. The chain combines TRBV6-1 with TRBJ2-3; D might be TRBD1 (6 bases). The CDR3 covers 16 residues. V gave up 3 bases and J gave up 1 base, with 14 bases separating them. Germline V gene lookup returns CDR1 MNHNS and CDR2 SASEGT. In DNA form, the CDR3 reads TGTGCCAGCAGTGAGATGTATTCAGGGGGCACAGATACGCAGTATTTT. Its protein product is CASSEMYSGGTDTQYF.

This clonotype was picked up many times. J is TRBJ2-5 and V is TRBV20-1; 7 bases align to TRBD2. CDR3 length: 15 amino acids. Germline CDR1 reads DFQATT; CDR2 reads SNEGSKA (reference sequence). With 6 bases clipped from V and 4 bases from J, the junction kept 14 bases outside the gene matches. In nucleotides, the CDR3 is TGCAGTGCCACCCCCGGGGGGTTGTCGGGAGAGACCCAGTACTTC. It encodes CSATPGGLSGETQYF.

At least ten counts were recorded for this clonotype. This chain uses TRBV12-5 with TRBJ1-1, with 9 bases that match TRBD1. With V trimmed by 5 bases and J by 5 bases, 9 bases remained unmatched. The CDR3 length is 15 residues. The germline gives CDR1 LGHNT, CDR2 FRNRAP. This chain's CDR3 is CASGHGQGIGTEAFF. The CDR3 bases are TGTGCTAGTGGTCATGGACAGGGGATAGGGACTGAAGCTTTCTTT.

V is TRBV7-2 and J is TRBJ2-7; 8 nucleotides match TRBD2. Per the germline V gene, CDR1 is SGHTA and CDR2 is FQGNSA. The CDR3 consists of 19 residues. The V and J ends lost 3 bases and 2 bases, in that order; junction bases with no gene match: 18. The CDR3 DNA is TGTGCCAGCAGCTTCCTAAGGACTAGCAGTACCAATCCCCCCTACGAGCAGTACTTC. This gives the protein CASSFLRTSSTNPPYEQYF. Full variable domain (rest looked up from reference TRBV7-2 and TRBJ2-7): GAGVSQSPSNKVTEKGKDVELRCDPISGHTALYWYRQSLGQGLEFLIYFQGNSAPDKSGLPSDRFSAERTGGSVSTLTIQRTQQEDSAVYLCASSFLRTSSTNPPYEQYFGPGTRLTVT.

CDR3 amino acids: CASGQARTGSRSHAEQYF. CDR3 DNA: TGTGCCAGCGGACAGGCCCGGACAGGGTCTCGGTCGCACGCCGAGCAGTACTTC. The chain joins TRBV6-1 to TRBJ2-7; 8 nucleotides align to TRBD1. Germline CDR1 MNHNS, CDR2 SASEGT. The CDR3 is 18 residues long. Trimming at V came to 8 bases and at J to 6 bases, leaving 24 bases not matched to a gene.

The chain recombines TRBV18 with TRBJ1-6; weak D call: TRBD1 (5 bases). The germline V gene has CDR1 KGHSH and CDR2 LQKENI. The CDR3 has 14 residues. The ends were cut back, 1 base at V and 5 bases at J, with 6 bases in the middle. CDR3 nucleotide sequence: TGTGCCAGCTCACCACGGGACCATAATTCACCCCTCCACTTT. Amino acids: CASSPRDHNSPLHF.

The sample holds one count of this clonotype. This sequence joins TRBV4-3 and TRBJ1-2; 7 bases line up with TRBD1. CDR1 is LGHNA and CDR2 is YSLEER in the germline V gene. This CDR3 region has 16 residues. The V gene end was trimmed by 4 bases and the J gene end by 6 bases; junction bases not matched to a gene: 14. CDR3 region: CASSPFGAGGVDGYTF. CDR3 DNA: TGCGCCAGCAGCCCATTCGGGGCAGGGGGAGTGGATGGCTACACCTTC.

This clonotype was detected only once. The germline gene is not matched at one end of the junction; a read error may be the cause. The rearrangement joins TRBV19 to TRBJ2-2; D is perhaps TRBD2 (6 bases). CDR3 size: 14 residues. Germline CDR1 and CDR2: LNHDA and SQIVND (reference sequence). This CDR3 is CASVGRRRSGELSF. CDR3 DNA sequence: TGTGCCAGTGTGGGGAGGAGGAGGTCCGGGGAGCTGTCTTTT.

Ten or more counts support this clonotype. The genes are TRBV28 and TRBJ2-5; the match to TRBD1 covers 7 bases. This CDR3 spans 16 amino acids. Germline V gene data show CDR1 as MDHEN and CDR2 as SYDVKM. After removal of 3 bases from V and 0 bases from J, the junction contained 7 bases not matched to a gene. The CDR3 DNA reads as TGTGCCAGCAGTTTTGAGGGGGCGGCGTACCAAGAGACCCAGTACTTC. Translation: CASSFEGAAYQETQYF. Full variable domain (remainder filled in from reference TRBV28 and TRBJ2-5): DVKVTQSSRYLVKRTGEKVFLECVQDMDHENMFWYRQDPGLGLRLIYFSYDVKMKEKGDIPEGYSVSREKKERFSLILESASTNQTSMYLCASSFEGAAYQETQYFGPGTRLLVL.

The sample holds one count of this clonotype. One end of the junction does not line up with germline, which may come from a read error. The rearrangement joins TRBV11-2 to TRBJ2-7; the D gene is possibly TRBD1 (6 bases). Germline lookup yields CDR1 SGHAT and CDR2 FQNNGV. The CDR3 covers 15 residues. The CDR3 DNA follows: TGCGCCAGCAGCCAAATGATCCAGGGGAAGTACGAGCAGTACTTC. It yields the protein CASSQMIQGKYEQYF.

This clonotype was counted ten times or more. This chain joins TRBV7-2 and TRBJ2-7; no firm D call. The CDR3 covers 14 residues. The ends were cut back, 2 bases at V and 4 bases at J, with 12 bases in the middle. Germline-derived CDR1 and CDR2 are SGHTA and FQGNSA. The CDR3 reads CASSLSIPPYEQYF. CDR3 nucleotide sequence: TGTGCCAGCAGCTTAAGTATCCCTCCGTACGAGCAGTACTTC.

In this sample, this clonotype turned up a few times. This chain joins TRBV4-1 and TRBJ2-2, with TRBD2 identical over 15 bases. V shed 0 bases and J 6 bases; nucleotides not matched to a gene: 14. CDR3 length: 21 amino acids. Germline V CDR1 and CDR2: MGHRA, YSYEKL. The CDR3 DNA reads TGCGCCAGCAGCCAAGATAGGACTAGCGGGAGGGCCGGGGTCGGAGCCGGGGAGCTGTTTTTT. This translates into CASSQDRTSGRAGVGAGELFF.

This clonotype came up many times. The chain carries TRBV9 and TRBJ2-1; tentatively, D is TRBD1 or TRBD2 (5 bases each). Per the germline V gene, CDR1 is SGDLS and CDR2 is YYNGEE. The CDR3 spans 13 residues. V lost 3 bases and J 7 bases, leaving 11 bases between the germline ends. CDR3 region: CASSEGPGNEQFF. CDR3 DNA: TGTGCCAGCAGCGAGGGACCTGGGAATGAGCAGTTCTTC.

This clonotype was seen many times. The rearrangement links TRBV7-8 to TRBJ2-2, with 9 positions matching TRBD1. Germline CDR1 SGHVS, CDR2 FQNEAQ. Trimming at V came to 1 base and at J to 7 bases, leaving 10 bases not matched to a gene. There are 17 residues in the CDR3. CDR3 in amino acids: CASSLEGSGTGIGELFF. The CDR3 DNA follows: TGTGCCAGCAGCTTAGAGGGATCCGGGACAGGGATCGGGGAGCTGTTTTTT.

This clonotype was picked up many times. This rearrangement joins TRBV7-8 to TRBJ2-3; possibly TRBD2 for D (6 bases). This CDR3 has 16 residues. The germline V gene encodes CDR1 SGHVS and CDR2 FQNEAQ. Trimming cost V 5 bases and J 4 bases, with 19 bases left between them. CDR3 region: CASSPMRGTQADTQYF. The CDR3 DNA reads as TGTGCCAGCAGCCCCATGCGGGGAACTCAGGCAGATACGCAGTATTTT.

The sample holds many counts of this clonotype. The CDR3: CASSPTITGPNTGELFF. DNA of the CDR3: TGTGCCAGCAGCCCGACGATAACGGGGCCGAACACCGGGGAGCTGTTTTTT. The chain carries TRBV3-1 and TRBJ2-2; D possibly matches TRBD1 or TRBD2 (5 bases each). The CDR3 loop spans 17 amino acids. Germline assignment: CDR1 LGHDT and CDR2 YNNKEL (reference sequence). Trimming left V 4 bases short and J 0 bases short, with 15 bases between.

This clonotype was seen more than once but under ten times. The V gene is TRBV6-1, the J gene TRBJ1-5; possible D gene TRBD1, 5 bases. Germline CDR1 is MNHNS and CDR2 is SASEGT. V was trimmed by 11 bases and J by 9 bases, leaving 14 bases between them. The CDR3 runs to 11 residues. CDR3 nucleotides: TGTGCCTCGGGACCCACAGGGCCCCAGCATTTT. Translated, it gives CASGPTGPQHF.

Worth noting for this clonotype: An end of the junction does not agree with germline; a read error may underlie this. The CDR3 nucleotides read TGCGGTGCTGGAGGACAGGGAGGGTTGACAGATACGCAGTATTTT. Protein: CGAGGQGGLTDTQYF. The V gene is TRBV20-1, the J gene TRBJ2-3; a possible D gene is TRBD1 (8 bases). Germline CDR1 reads DFQATT; CDR2 reads SNEGSKA (reference sequence). This CDR3 is 15 amino acids long.

Details on this clonotype: One base away lies a much larger clone, so this may be a sequencing read error. This chain joins TRBV11-2 and TRBJ2-7; D is possibly TRBD2 (6 bases). The J call may not be correct, given that the DNA end is closer to TRBJ2-1. CDR1 and CDR2 (germline): SGHAT, FQNNGV. CDR3 length: 14 residues. CDR3 region: CASSSSGAPYEQFF. CDR3 DNA sequence: TGTGCCAGCAGCTCATCGGGAGCTCCCTACGAGCAGTTCTTC.

This clonotype was counted only a few times. V usage is TRBV6-2 or TRBV6-3 and J usage is TRBJ2-7, with a weak D call TRBD2 (6 bases). The germline V and J ends were trimmed by 8 bases and 7 bases, with 18 bases remaining between them. The CDR3 runs to 13 residues. Germline V CDR1 and CDR2: MNHEY, SVGEGT. This chain's CDR3 is CASGRTPLGEQYF. The CDR3 region has the DNA TGTGCCAGCGGGAGGACTCCTTTGGGAGAGCAGTACTTC.

This clonotype was observed a few times. This chain uses TRBV7-8 with TRBJ1-2; possible D gene TRBD1, 5 bases. Per germline, CDR1 SGHVS and CDR2 FQNEAQ. The CDR3 contains 15 residues. Between the trimmed V and J ends, which lost 0 bases and 2 bases, there was a span of 10 bases. This chain's CDR3 is CASSLAETVNYGYTF. In DNA, the CDR3 is TGTGCCAGCAGCTTAGCAGAGACAGTAAACTATGGCTACACCTTC.

This clonotype was recorded many times. The rearrangement joins TRBV7-9 to TRBJ1-1; 8 bases fit TRBD1. The CDR3 is 11 amino acids. Germline V gene data show CDR1 as SEHNR and CDR2 as FQNEAQ (reference sequence). V was clipped by 11 bases and J by 3 bases; unmatched bases: 2. The CDR3 protein is CASQGDTEAFF. In DNA form, the CDR3 reads TGTGCCTCACAGGGGGACACTGAAGCTTTCTTT.

In this sample, this clonotype turned up many times. The genes are TRBV28 and TRBJ2-1; no clear D gene. The ends were cut back, 5 bases at V and 4 bases at J, with 3 bases in the middle. Germline V gene sequence: CDR1 MDHEN, CDR2 SYDVKM. CDR3 length: 11 residues. CDR3 in amino acids: CASSKYNEQFF. The CDR3 DNA reads TGTGCCAGCAGTAAATACAATGAGCAGTTCTTC.

This clonotype was counted between two and nine times. The rearrangement joins TRBV7-9 to TRBJ2-1; 8 bases agree with TRBD1. Germline CDR1 is SEHNR and CDR2 is FQNEAQ (reference sequence). The J segment lost 8 bases and the V segment lost 2 bases, leaving 8 bases of the junction unmatched. The CDR3 has 15 amino acids. The CDR3 region has the DNA TGTGCCAGCAGCTTACCGGACAGGGATCTCGATGAGCAGTTCTTC. This gives the protein CASSLPDRDLDEQFF.